This T cell receptor beta chain came from a study of CD4 and CD8 cells across lung adenocarcinoma regions. The ends were cut back, 6 bases at V and 0 bases at J, with 9 bases in the middle. The CDR3 length is 14 residues. CDR1 is MNHNS, CDR2 SASEGT, per germline. Localized lung adenocarcinoma, a non-small cell lung cancer, affected the donors. In TCRdb, the PCR reads were re-called with MiXCR into one record per CDR3 protein. The sample lists approximately 19,000 distinct CDR3 sequences; over 50% were seen once. The V call is TRBV6-1, the J call TRBJ2-1; the D is unclear. This clonotype originated in a female donor with lung adenocarcinoma. The CD4 and CD8 labels of this study may be unreliable. Sequenced input: CD8+ T cells from the center of a lung tumor. CDR3 DNA: TGTGCCAGCAGCCGCCAGAGCTCCTACAATGAGCAGTTCTTC. It codes for CASSRQSSYNEQFF.